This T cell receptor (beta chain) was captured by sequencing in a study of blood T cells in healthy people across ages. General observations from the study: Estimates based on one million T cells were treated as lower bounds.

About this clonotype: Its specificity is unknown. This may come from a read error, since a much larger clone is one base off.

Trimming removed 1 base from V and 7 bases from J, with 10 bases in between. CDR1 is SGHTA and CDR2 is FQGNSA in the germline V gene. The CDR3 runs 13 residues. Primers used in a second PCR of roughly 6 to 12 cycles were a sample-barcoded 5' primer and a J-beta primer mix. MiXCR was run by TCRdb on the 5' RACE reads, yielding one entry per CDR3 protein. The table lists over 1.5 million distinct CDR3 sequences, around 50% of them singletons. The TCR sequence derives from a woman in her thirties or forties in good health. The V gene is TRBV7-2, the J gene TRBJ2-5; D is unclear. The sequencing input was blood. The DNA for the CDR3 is TGTGCCAGCAGCTTAGGAGTTAAGGGGACCCAGTACTTC. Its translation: CASSLGVKGTQYF.